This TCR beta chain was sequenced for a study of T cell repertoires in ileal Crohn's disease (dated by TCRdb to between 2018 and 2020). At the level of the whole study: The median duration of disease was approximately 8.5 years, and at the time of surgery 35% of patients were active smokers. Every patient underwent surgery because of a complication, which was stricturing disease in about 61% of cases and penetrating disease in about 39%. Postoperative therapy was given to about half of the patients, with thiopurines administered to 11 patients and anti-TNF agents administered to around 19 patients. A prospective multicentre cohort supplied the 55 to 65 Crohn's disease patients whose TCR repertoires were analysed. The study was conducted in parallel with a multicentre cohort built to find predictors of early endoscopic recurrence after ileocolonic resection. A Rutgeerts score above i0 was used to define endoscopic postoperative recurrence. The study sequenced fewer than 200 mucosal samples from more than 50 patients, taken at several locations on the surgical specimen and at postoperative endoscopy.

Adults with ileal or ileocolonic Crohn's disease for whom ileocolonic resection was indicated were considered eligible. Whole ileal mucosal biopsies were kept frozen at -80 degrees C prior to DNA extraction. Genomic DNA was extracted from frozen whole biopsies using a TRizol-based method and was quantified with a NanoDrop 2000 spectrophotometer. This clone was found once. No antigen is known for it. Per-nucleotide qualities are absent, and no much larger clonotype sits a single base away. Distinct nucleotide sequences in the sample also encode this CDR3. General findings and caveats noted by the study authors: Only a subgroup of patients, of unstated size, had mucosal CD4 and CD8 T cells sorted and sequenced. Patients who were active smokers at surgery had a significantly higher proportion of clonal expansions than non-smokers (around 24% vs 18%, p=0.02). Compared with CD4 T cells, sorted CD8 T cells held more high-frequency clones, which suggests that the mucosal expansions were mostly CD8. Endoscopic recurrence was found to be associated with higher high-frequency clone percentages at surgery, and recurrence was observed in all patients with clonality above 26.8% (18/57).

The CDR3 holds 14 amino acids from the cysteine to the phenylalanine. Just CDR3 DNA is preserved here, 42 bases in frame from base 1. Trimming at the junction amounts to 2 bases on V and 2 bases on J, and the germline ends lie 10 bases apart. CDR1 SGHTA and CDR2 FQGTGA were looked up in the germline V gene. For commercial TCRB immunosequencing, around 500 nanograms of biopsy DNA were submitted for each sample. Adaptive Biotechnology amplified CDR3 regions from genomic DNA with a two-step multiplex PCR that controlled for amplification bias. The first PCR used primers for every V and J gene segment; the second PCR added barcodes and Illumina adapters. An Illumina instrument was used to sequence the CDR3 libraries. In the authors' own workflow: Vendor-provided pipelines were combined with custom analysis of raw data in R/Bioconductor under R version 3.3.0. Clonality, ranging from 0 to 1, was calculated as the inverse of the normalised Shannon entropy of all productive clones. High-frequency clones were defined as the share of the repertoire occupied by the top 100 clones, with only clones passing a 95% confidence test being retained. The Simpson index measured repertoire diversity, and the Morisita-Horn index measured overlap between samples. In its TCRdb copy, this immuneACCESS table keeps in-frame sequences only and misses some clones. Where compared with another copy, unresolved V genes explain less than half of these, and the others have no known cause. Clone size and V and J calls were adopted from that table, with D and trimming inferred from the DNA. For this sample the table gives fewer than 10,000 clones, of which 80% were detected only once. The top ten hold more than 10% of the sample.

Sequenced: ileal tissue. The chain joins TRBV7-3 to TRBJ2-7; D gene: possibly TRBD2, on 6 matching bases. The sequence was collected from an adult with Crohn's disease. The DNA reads TGTGCCAGCAGCTTATTAAGCGGGCCCTACGAGCAGTACTTC. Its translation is CASSLLSGPYEQYF.